This TCR beta chain was found in a study of brain metastases from non-small cell lung cancer. Only in-frame clones appear in the TCRdb table, and some are missing; sequencing was by immunoSEQ multiplex PCR. The sample holds 2,000 or so clones; over 75% are singletons and the top ten take approximately 8.8%. Unmatched junction bases numbered 9, after V lost 4 bases and J lost 7 bases. The CDR3 is 15 amino acids. From germline, CDR1 is MGHRA and CDR2 YSYEKL. This sequence joins TRBV4-1 and TRBJ1-4; 7 nucleotides line up with TRBD1. This TCR derives from a donor aged 40 or older with non-small cell lung cancer. Sequencing input: tumor-adjacent normal tissue. CDR3 residues: CASSRDRDSSEKLFF. Here the CDR3 DNA reads TGCGCCAGCAGCCGAGACCGGGACAGTTCTGAAAAACTGTTTTTT.